This entry lists 23 T cell receptor beta chains sequenced from one sample in a study of blood T cell repertoires in COVID-19. This table comes from immunoSEQ multiplex PCR, and its TCRdb copy is limited to in-frame clones, with some not included. The sample yields 35,000 or so clones, roughly 80% seen once. Sample: peripheral blood. These receptor sequences come from a man aged 80 or over with active or convalescent COVID-19.

J is TRBJ1-1 and V is TRBV7-3, with TRBD1 matching 8 bases. This CDR3 is built from 13 residues. Trimming cost V 5 bases and J 7 bases; bases outside gene matches: 6. Germline V gives CDR1 SGHTA, CDR2 FQGTGA. The CDR3 nucleotides are TGTGCCAGCAGCAATACCGGGACAGGTGAAGCTTTCTTT. Its protein is CASSNTGTGEAFF.

The V and J genes are TRBV5-6 and TRBJ2-1, with 7 bases that match TRBD2. Trimming at V came to 1 base and at J to 7 bases, leaving 8 bases not matched to a gene. The CDR3 length is 15 residues. The V gene's germline CDR1 is SGHDT and CDR2 YYEEEE. CDR3 in amino acids: CASSLYAGGGNEQFF. The CDR3 DNA reads TGTGCCAGCAGCTTGTACGCTGGCGGGGGAAATGAGCAGTTCTTC.

The CDR3 is CASSLVAGGEQFF. DNA for the CDR3: TGTGCCAGCAGCTTGGTTGCGGGGGGTGAGCAGTTCTTC. The chain is built from TRBV5-6 and TRBJ2-1; 8 bases line up with TRBD2. The trim removed 0 bases at V and 9 bases at J, leaving 2 bases unmatched. Germline CDR1 and CDR2: SGHDT and YYEEEE. The CDR3 has 13 amino acids.

This chain uses TRBV20-1 with TRBJ2-3, with D maybe TRBD1 (5 bases). The CDR3 is 10 amino acids. Trimming stripped 6 bases from V and 4 bases from J, with 5 bases between. Per the germline V gene, CDR1 is DFQATT and CDR2 is SNEGSKA (reference sequence). The CDR3, as DNA: TGCAGTGCAGGGGCAGATACGCAGTATTTT. As protein: CSAGADTQYF.

This clone has a handful of counts. This chain joins TRBV21-1 and TRBJ1-2; TRBD1 was called by the table and not checked on the DNA. TRBV21-1 is recorded as a pseudogene. The CDR3 is 16 residues long. In DNA, the CDR3 is TGTGCCAGCAGCAAAGAAATCGCAGGGCTAGGCTATGGCTACACCTTC. Amino acid sequence: CASSKEIAGLGYGYTF.

This chain joins TRBV7-2 and TRBJ2-5; maybe TRBD1 (6 bases). The CDR3 runs to 14 residues. Trimming left V 1 base short and J 9 bases short, with 15 bases between. The germline CDR1 and CDR2 sequences are SGHTA and FQGNSA. The CDR3 DNA sequence: TGTGCCAGCAGCTTAGTTCCAGGGGATCGTGCCCAGTACTTC. Its translation: CASSLVPGDRAQYF.

The chain links TRBV10-3 to TRBJ2-7, with TRBD2 matching over 13 bases. V lost 5 bases to trimming and J lost 3 bases; unmatched junction nucleotides: 7. The CDR3 covers 16 residues. Germline V gene data show CDR1 as ENHRY and CDR2 as SYGVKD. CDR3 DNA: TGTGCCATCAGTTCGAGGACTAGCGGGAGAAACTACGAGCAGTACTTC. Amino acid sequence: CAISSRTSGRNYEQYF.

This clone was seen more than once but under ten times. CDR3 sequence reads: CASDPRQGIETQYF. The DNA of the CDR3 is TGCGCCAGTGATCCCCGACAGGGGATAGAGACCCAGTACTTC. The chain couples TRBV5-1 to TRBJ2-5; 8 bases are shared with TRBD1. Trimming took 8 bases from V and 4 from J; bases not matched to a gene: 10. The CDR3 covers 14 residues. The germline CDR1 and CDR2 sequences are SGHRS and YFSETQ.

The chain employs TRBV4-1 and TRBJ2-7, with D maybe TRBD1 (6 bases). Deletions cut 0 bases from V and 5 bases from J, with 20 bases between. The germline V gene encodes CDR1 MGHRA and CDR2 YSYEKL. The CDR3 runs to 17 residues. CDR3 bases: TGCGCCAGCAGCCAAGATCCCCGACAGGCTGTCCCCCACGAGCAGTACTTC. Translation: CASSQDPRQAVPHEQYF.

The chain carries TRBV29-1 and TRBJ1-5, with 8 bases that match TRBD1. V lost 5 bases to trimming and J lost 4 bases; unmatched junction nucleotides: 1. CDR1 and CDR2 (germline): SQVTM, ANQGSEA. The CDR3 has 12 amino acids. CDR3 sequence: CSVRTGNQPQHF. Written as DNA, the CDR3 is TGCAGCGTTCGGACAGGGAATCAGCCCCAGCATTTT.

This chain connects TRBV6-4 to TRBJ1-1, with D possibly matching TRBD1 (5 bases). The V end lost 4 bases, the J end lost 4 bases, and 10 bases lay between the germline ends. CDR3 length: 13 residues. The germline gives CDR1 MRHNA, CDR2 SNTAGT. CDR3 residues: CASSAGLLTEAFF. The CDR3 nucleotides are TGTGCCAGCAGTGCAGGGTTGCTCACTGAAGCTTTCTTT.

The CDR3 bases are TGTGCTAGTGCCCTGACTAATACGCAGTATTTT. Protein: CASALTNTQYF. The rearrangement joins TRBV12-5 to TRBJ2-3; weak D call: TRBD2 (5 bases). The V gene's germline CDR1 is LGHNT and CDR2 FRNRAP. CDR3 length: 11 amino acids. The ends were cut back, 7 bases at V and 7 bases at J, with 9 bases in the middle.

This chain connects TRBV6-5 to TRBJ2-7; D gene uncertain. V dropped 6 bases and J dropped 2 bases, with 5 bases sitting between them. This CDR3 has 11 residues. Germline assignment: CDR1 MNHEY and CDR2 SVGAGI. Here the CDR3 DNA reads TGTGCCAGCAGATCTGCCTACGAGCAGTACTTC. Translation: CASRSAYEQYF.

This chain joins TRBV14 and TRBJ1-1; D unresolved. Trimming pared 4 bases from V and 6 bases from J, leaving 12 bases between. The germline V gene encodes CDR1 SGHDN and CDR2 FVKESK. This CDR3 is built from 13 residues. CDR3 loop: CASSPLSGPEAFF. In nucleotides, the CDR3 is TGTGCCAGCAGCCCCCTTTCAGGCCCTGAAGCTTTCTTT.

This clone was recorded a few times. The genes are TRBV5-1 and TRBJ2-1; 10 bases match TRBD1. V was pared by 7 bases and J by 8 bases, with 9 bases of the junction left unmatched. This CDR3 contains 14 residues. Germline assignment: CDR1 SGHRS and CDR2 YFSETQ. This CDR3 reads CASAGQGIVDEQFF. CDR3 nucleotides: TGCGCCAGCGCGGGACAGGGGATTGTGGATGAGCAGTTCTTC.

The chain joins TRBV7-2 to TRBJ2-1; D remains unclear. Trimming took off 5 bases at V and 3 bases at J, with 8 bases between the two ends. Germline V gives CDR1 SGHTA, CDR2 FQGNSA. The length of the CDR3 is 13 residues. CDR3 nucleotide sequence: TGTGCCAGCAGCACCGACAACTACAATGAGCAGTTCTTC. Its translation: CASSTDNYNEQFF.

The gene calls are TRBV5-4 and TRBJ1-2; no firm D call. The length of the CDR3 is 14 residues. V shed 0 bases and J shed 1 base, with 7 bases lying between them. Looked up from germline, CDR1 is SGHNT and CDR2 is YYREEE (reference sequence). In nucleotides, the CDR3 is TGTGCCAGCAGCTTGGAGCCTAATAACTATGGCTACACCTTC. Protein: CASSLEPNNYGYTF.

The rearrangement links TRBV14 to TRBJ1-3; D is perhaps TRBD1 (6 bases). V gave up 8 bases and J gave up 2 bases, with 13 bases separating them. The CDR3 totals 14 residues. CDR1 and CDR2 (germline): SGHDN, FVKESK. The CDR3 coding sequence is TGTGCCAGCTCGGACAGAACTCCTGGAAACACCATATATTTT. Translation gives CASSDRTPGNTIYF.

The chain carries TRBV7-9 and TRBJ2-1, with D perhaps TRBD1 (6 bases). V lost 0 bases to trimming and J lost 9 bases, with 12 bases between them. The CDR3 spans 14 residues. The germline V gene encodes CDR1 SEHNR and CDR2 FQNEAQ (reference sequence). CDR3 region: CASSLAVLGGEQFF. The CDR3 nucleotides are TGTGCCAGCAGCTTAGCTGTCTTAGGGGGTGAGCAGTTCTTC.

The chain is built from TRBV27 and TRBJ2-1; 8 bases map to TRBD2. This CDR3 spans 16 amino acids. The junction had 11 bases not matched to a gene; V was cut back by 4 bases and J by 6 bases. Germline lookup yields CDR1 MNHEY and CDR2 SMNVEV (reference sequence). The CDR3, as DNA: TGTGCCAGCAGTTCGGACGGGGGGGCCACCGGCAATGAGCAGTTCTTC. It yields the protein CASSSDGGATGNEQFF.

The chain employs TRBV5-1 and TRBJ2-2; 8 positions agree with TRBD2. The CDR3 is 15 residues long. Germline CDR1 and CDR2: SGHRS and YFSETQ. J was trimmed by 6 bases and V by 4 bases; bases with no gene match: 8. The CDR3 coding sequence is TGCGCCAGCAGCCAAAGAGCGGGAGATGCCGGGGAGCTGTTTTTT. Protein: CASSQRAGDAGELFF.

The rearrangement uses TRBV7-6 and TRBJ1-6, with unresolved D. The V and J ends lost 5 bases and 9 bases respectively, with 8 bases between them. The germline V gene encodes CDR1 SGHVS and CDR2 FNYEAQ. The CDR3 is made up of 12 amino acids. CDR3 region: CASSHRGSPLHF. The CDR3 nucleotides read TGTGCCAGCAGCCACCGGGGTTCACCCCTCCACTTT. Complete variable domain (other parts from reference TRBV7-6 and TRBJ1-6): GAGVSQSPRYKVTKRGQDVALRCDPISGHVSLYWYRQALGQGPEFLTYFNYEAQQDKSGLPNDRFSAERPEGSISTLTIQRTEQRDSAMYRCASSHRGSPLHFGNGTRLTVT.

This clone appeared once. The rearrangement joins TRBV11-2 to TRBJ2-5; tentatively, D is TRBD1 (5 bases). V was cut by 0 bases and J by 1 base, with 12 bases left in between. The CDR3 has 16 residues. Germline loops: CDR1 SGHAT, CDR2 FQNNGV. CDR3 nucleotides: TGTGCCAGCAGCTTAGATCATCGACAGTTCCAAGAGACCCAGTACTTC. Translating gives CASSLDHRQFQETQYF.